This TCR beta chain was recorded in a study of Graves' ophthalmopathy and Graves' hyperthyroidism. This CDR3 region has 15 residues. The V gene lost 4 bases and the J gene lost 1 base, with 13 bases spanning the gap. CDR1 is MNHEY, CDR2 SMNVEV, per germline (reference sequence). This clonotype was observed many times. For repertoire sequencing, the TCR beta CDR3 regions were amplified from RNA transcripts. The library came from an HTBI-primed first-round RT-PCR and a second-round multiplex PCR. TCRdb fed the multiplex PCR reads into MiXCR, producing one record per CDR3 protein. The table shows approximately 210,000 distinct CDR3 sequences, with 25% to 35% occurring only once.

This clonotype originated in a man aged 45-65 years with Graves' ophthalmopathy. The source material was peripheral blood. This sequence joins TRBV27 and TRBJ1-1; weak D call: TRBD1 (5 bases). In nucleotides, the CDR3 is TGTGCCAGCAGTTCCCAACAGGAAGGGAACACTGAAGCTTTCTTT. Translated: CASSSQQEGNTEAFF.